The 27 T cell receptor beta chains in this list originate from one sample, sequenced in a study of CD8 T cells in Susac syndrome. Random hexamers were used to reverse transcribe the RNA input (0.5 to 1 ug). Each CDR3 protein is one row after TCRdb ran MiXCR on the immunoSEQ multiplex PCR reads. This sample carries about 120,000 distinct CDR3 sequences, roughly 92% of them seen once, and the ten largest clones take roughly 0.12%. Sequencing input: CD8+ T cells from PBMCs. These TCRs come from a human donor in good health.

This clonotype was recorded only once. The chain has TRBV9 and TRBJ2-2, with D uncertain. This CDR3 region has 11 residues. The germline gives CDR1 SGDLS, CDR2 YYNGEE. V dropped 2 bases and J dropped 5 bases, with 1 base sitting between them. Written as DNA, the CDR3 is TGTGCCAGCAGCGTGACCGGGGAGCTGTTTTTT. It encodes CASSVTGELFF.

This chain joins TRBV4-1 and TRBJ1-2; D unclear. The V and J ends lost 2 bases and 4 bases respectively, with 11 bases between them. This CDR3 spans 14 amino acids. In germline, CDR1 is MGHRA, CDR2 YSYEKL. For the CDR3, the DNA is TGCGCCAGCAGCCAACTCCAAGAAGGCTATGGCTACACCTTC. Encoded protein: CASSQLQEGYGYTF.

The J gene is TRBJ1-2, the V gene TRBV3-1; no definite D call. The CDR3 has 13 amino acids. Germline V gene lookup returns CDR1 LGHDT and CDR2 YNNKEL (reference sequence). The V and J ends lost 1 base and 4 bases respectively, with 7 bases between them. The DNA of the CDR3 is TGTGCCAGCAGCCAAGCGGAGGGCTATGGCTACACCTTC. It encodes CASSQAEGYGYTF.

The chain couples TRBV7-2 to TRBJ2-1; tentatively, D is TRBD1 or TRBD2 (5 bases each). Trimming stripped 5 bases from V and 5 bases from J, with 7 bases between. In germline, CDR1 is SGHTA, CDR2 FQGNSA. This CDR3 contains 12 residues. CDR3 DNA: TGTGCCAGCAGCCGGGGCAACAATGAGCAGTTCTTC. It codes for CASSRGNNEQFF.

The chain combines TRBV14 with TRBJ2-7, with 9 nucleotides matching TRBD2. From germline, CDR1 is SGHDN and CDR2 FVKESK. V trimming: 4 bases; J trimming: 3 bases; junction bases outside the gene matches: 7. This CDR3 is 15 amino acids long. The CDR3 bases are TGTGCCAGCAGCCCCACCACTAGCGGGCTCTACGAGCAGTACTTC. Protein: CASSPTTSGLYEQYF.

The chain joins TRBV20-1 to TRBJ2-5; TRBD1 matches at 8 bases. The germline V gene has CDR1 DFQATT and CDR2 SNEGSKA (reference sequence). The CDR3 sequence is 13 residues long. Losses at the gene ends were 5 bases for V and 5 bases for J; bases not matched to a gene: 7. The DNA of the CDR3 is TGCAGTGCTCCCGGACAGGGTGGGGAGACCCAGTACTTC. Its translation is CSAPGQGGETQYF.

This rearrangement joins TRBV20-1 to TRBJ1-2; 8 bases are a match to TRBD1. Germline CDR1 DFQATT, CDR2 SNEGSKA (reference sequence). CDR3 length: 13 amino acids. With V trimmed by 5 bases and J by 1 base, 3 bases remained unmatched. The CDR3 sequence is CSAGQGINYGYTF. The CDR3 DNA sequence: TGCAGTGCTGGACAGGGAATTAACTATGGCTACACCTTC.

The gene calls are TRBV4-3 and TRBJ2-3; 7 bases agree with TRBD1. Germline CDR1 is LGHNA and CDR2 is YSLEER. Germline trimming cut 0 bases from V and 3 bases from J; bases unmatched to any gene: 3. The CDR3 runs to 15 residues. CDR3 in amino acids: CASSQEGTATDTQYF. In nucleotides, the CDR3 is TGCGCCAGCAGCCAAGAGGGGACAGCTACAGATACGCAGTATTTT.

V usage is TRBV3-1 and J usage is TRBJ1-5; possible D gene TRBD1, 6 bases. Trimming left V 1 base short and J 6 bases short, with 7 bases between. This CDR3 contains 13 residues. Per germline, CDR1 LGHDT and CDR2 YNNKEL (reference sequence). The CDR3 DNA reads as TGTGCCAGCAGCCAAGGAGGGGGTCAGCCCCAGCATTTT. Translation gives CASSQGGGQPQHF.

To note about this clonotype: At one end, the junction sequence differs from germline, possibly due to a read error. V is TRBV5-1 and J is TRBJ2-7; D unresolved. CDR1 is SGHRS and CDR2 is YFSETQ in the germline V gene. CDR3 length equals 14 residues. The CDR3 is CASSLAGDLSEQHF. The CDR3 DNA sequence: TGCGCCAGCAGCTTGGCCGGCGATCTGAGTGAGCAGCACTTC. The full variable domain, with the rest looked up from reference TRBV5-1 and TRBJ2-7, is KAGVTQTPRYLIKTRGQQVTLSCSPISGHRSVSWYQQTPGQGLQFLFEYFSETQRNKGNFPGRFSGRQFSNSRSEMNVSTLELGDSALYLCASSLAGDLSEQHFGPGTRLTVT.

This clonotype was observed a single time. The rearrangement joins TRBV20-1 to TRBJ2-1; 7 bases match TRBD2. This CDR3 comprises 16 residues. CDR1 is DFQATT, CDR2 SNEGSKA, per germline (reference sequence). Unmatched junction bases numbered 7, after V lost 0 bases and J lost 2 bases. CDR3 loop: CSARDPAGVPYNEQFF. In DNA form, the CDR3 reads TGCAGTGCTAGAGATCCGGCGGGGGTCCCCTACAATGAGCAGTTCTTC.

The chain has TRBV2 and TRBJ1-5; D is unresolved. The CDR3 length is 14 residues. V was trimmed by 6 bases and J by 2 bases, leaving 11 bases between them. Germline loops: CDR1 SNHLY, CDR2 FYNNEI. CDR3 amino acids: CASRGNTGNQPQHF. DNA for the CDR3: TGTGCCAGCAGGGGGAATACGGGCAATCAGCCCCAGCATTTT.

The chain employs TRBV20-1 and TRBJ1-6; D gene ambiguous. With 8 bases removed from V and 0 bases from J, the gap between germline ends came to 23 bases. The CDR3 runs 18 residues. Per the germline V gene, CDR1 is DFQATT and CDR2 is SNEGSKA (reference sequence). CDR3 protein: CSTKDAQESSSYNSPLHF. The CDR3 bases are TGCAGTACTAAAGACGCTCAAGAGTCCAGCTCCTATAATTCACCCCTCCACTTT.

The chain couples TRBV6-1 to TRBJ2-1; 10 bases are shared with TRBD2. V was clipped by 2 bases and J by 2 bases; unmatched bases: 9. The germline CDR1 and CDR2 sequences are MNHNS and SASEGT. This CDR3 contains 18 residues. CDR3 residues: CASSELSSGSQPYNEQFF. The CDR3 DNA reads TGTGCCAGCAGTGAATTATCTAGCGGGAGTCAGCCCTACAATGAGCAGTTCTTC.

This rearrangement joins TRBV6-5 to TRBJ2-7, with D perhaps matching TRBD1 (6 bases). The CDR3 length is 14 residues. Trimming removed 4 bases at V and 0 bases at J, with 10 bases between. The germline CDR1 and CDR2 sequences are MNHEY and SVGAGI. The CDR3 is CASSSGGSSYEQYF. The CDR3 DNA is TGTGCCAGCAGTTCTGGGGGCAGCTCCTACGAGCAGTACTTC.

CDR3 nucleotides: TGTGCCAGCAGCTTAGGTAGCGGGGGGCCCGGGGAGCTGTTTTTT. This encodes CASSLGSGGPGELFF. This chain links TRBV5-4 with TRBJ2-2; 10 nucleotides match TRBD2. Trimming took 2 bases from V and 6 from J; bases not matched to a gene: 4. The V gene's germline CDR1 is SGHNT and CDR2 YYREEE (reference sequence). CDR3 length equals 15 residues.

V and J are TRBV30 and TRBJ1-1, with D hard to call. Germline CDR1 is GTSNPN and CDR2 is SVGIG (reference sequence). Deletions cut 8 bases from V and 5 bases from J, with 15 bases between. CDR3 length: 12 amino acids. This CDR3 is CAGKGSKTEAFF. CDR3 DNA: TGTGCCGGAAAAGGGAGTAAGACTGAAGCTTTCTTT.

This clonotype occurred a few times. The germline gene is not matched at one end of the junction; a read error may be the cause. CDR3 in amino acids: CASSPDRNQPQHF. DNA of the CDR3: TGTGCTAGCAGCCCCGACAGGAATCAGCCCCAGCATTTT. V usage is TRBV7-7 and J usage is TRBJ1-5; TRBD1 is a possible D gene (6 bases). This CDR3 spans 13 amino acids. The germline gives CDR1 SSHAT, CDR2 FNYEAQ (reference sequence). Variable domain in full (rest from reference TRBV7-7 and TRBJ1-5): GAGVSQSPRYKVTKRGQDVTLRCDPISSHATLYWYQQALGQGPEFLTYFNYEAQPDKSGLPSDRFSAERPEGSISTLTIQRTEQRDSAMYRCASSPDRNQPQHFGDGTRLSIL.

The J gene is TRBJ1-2, the V gene TRBV7-2, with 8 bases lining up with TRBD1. This CDR3 contains 15 residues. V shed 0 bases, J shed 7 bases, and the junction held 7 bases outside the gene matches. CDR1 SGHTA and CDR2 FQGNSA come from the germline V gene. CDR3 protein: CASSLAQGAGGGYTF. The CDR3 DNA reads TGTGCCAGCAGCTTAGCGCAGGGGGCGGGTGGTGGCTACACCTTC.

V gene TRBV27 combines with J gene TRBJ2-6, with TRBD1 matching 9 bases. The CDR3 runs to 21 residues. Germline CDR1 MNHEY, CDR2 SMNVEV (reference sequence). The J segment lost 1 base and the V segment lost 1 base, leaving 14 bases of the junction unmatched. The CDR3 DNA follows: TGTGCCAGCAGTTTATGGGGACCGGGACAGGGCGGAGGGTCTGGGGCCAACGTCCTGACTTTC. Protein: CASSLWGPGQGGGSGANVLTF.

V usage is TRBV29-1 and J usage is TRBJ2-7; a weak D match, TRBD1 (5 bases). Trimming shortened V by 4 bases and J by 0 bases, and 13 bases separated the two germline ends. The germline V gene has CDR1 SQVTM and CDR2 ANQGSEA. The length of the CDR3 is 14 residues. CDR3 sequence (DNA): TGCAGCGTTGGTGGGGCCCCCGGCTCCTACGAGCAGTACTTC. Its protein product is CSVGGAPGSYEQYF.

The V and J genes are TRBV30 and TRBJ1-5; no clear D. The CDR3 extends over 15 amino acids. In germline, CDR1 is GTSNPN, CDR2 SVGIG (reference sequence). V dropped 2 bases and J dropped 0 bases, with 11 bases sitting between them. In DNA form, the CDR3 reads TGTGCCTGGAGTTCGGCAACCCATAGCAATCAGCCCCAGCATTTT. Protein sequence: CAWSSATHSNQPQHF.

The chain is built from TRBV18 and TRBJ2-5; D is unclear. V was cut by 5 bases and J by 9 bases, with 16 bases left in between. The germline CDR1 and CDR2 sequences are KGHSH and LQKENI. This CDR3 is 13 amino acids long. CDR3 nucleotide sequence: TGTGCCAGCTCAGATGGCTCGAGGACGGCCCAGTACTTC. Translation gives CASSDGSRTAQYF.

The V call is TRBV9, the J call TRBJ1-1; 10 bases map to TRBD1. Germline CDR1 is SGDLS and CDR2 is YYNGEE. The ends lost 4 bases at V and 3 bases at J; junction bases unmatched: 6. The CDR3 is made up of 15 amino acids. Here the CDR3 DNA reads TGTGCCAGCAGCACCGGACAGGGGGAGTACACTGAAGCTTTCTTT. Its protein is CASSTGQGEYTEAFF.

The CDR3 loop reads CATTKGLAGYEQYF. CDR3 DNA sequence: TGTGCCACGACGAAGGGACTAGCGGGCTACGAGCAGTACTTC. This chain uses TRBV6-5 with TRBJ2-7; 12 nucleotides match TRBD2. The CDR3 covers 14 residues. Per germline, CDR1 MNHEY and CDR2 SVGAGI. V trimming: 10 bases; J trimming: 3 bases; junction bases outside the gene matches: 7.

This clonotype turned up a few times. The rearrangement joins TRBV9 to TRBJ2-1, with 12 bases that match TRBD2. Germline V gene lookup returns CDR1 SGDLS and CDR2 YYNGEE. The V gene end was trimmed by 3 bases and the J gene end by 6 bases; junction bases not matched to a gene: 1. The CDR3 runs 14 residues. The DNA of the CDR3 is TGTGCCAGCAGCGGGACTAGCGGGGTCAATGAGCAGTTCTTC. Translating it yields CASSGTSGVNEQFF.

The J gene is TRBJ2-7, the V gene TRBV6-1, with 9 bases matching TRBD2. Germline CDR1 and CDR2: MNHNS and SASEGT. This CDR3 spans 17 amino acids. The ends lost 6 bases at V and 2 bases at J; junction bases unmatched: 14. In DNA, the CDR3 is TGTGCCAGCAGGGCTAGCGGGAAATCCGTAATTACCTACGAGCAGTACTTC. This gives the protein CASRASGKSVITYEQYF.